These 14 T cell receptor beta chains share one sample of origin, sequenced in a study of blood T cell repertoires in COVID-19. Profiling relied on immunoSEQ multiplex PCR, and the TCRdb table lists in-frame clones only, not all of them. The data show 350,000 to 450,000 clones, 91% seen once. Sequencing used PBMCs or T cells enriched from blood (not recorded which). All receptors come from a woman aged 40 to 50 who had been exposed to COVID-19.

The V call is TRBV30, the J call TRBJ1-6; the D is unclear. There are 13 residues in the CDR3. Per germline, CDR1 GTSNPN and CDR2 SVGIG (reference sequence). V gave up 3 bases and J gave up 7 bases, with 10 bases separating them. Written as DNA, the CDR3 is TGTGCCTGGAGGACTGGAGGGAATTCACCCCTCCACTTT. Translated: CAWRTGGNSPLHF.

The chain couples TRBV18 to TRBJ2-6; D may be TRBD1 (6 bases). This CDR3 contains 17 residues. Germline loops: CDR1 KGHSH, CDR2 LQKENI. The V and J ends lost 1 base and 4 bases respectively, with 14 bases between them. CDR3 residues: CASSPQNRASGANVLTF. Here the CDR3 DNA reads TGTGCCAGCTCACCACAGAACAGGGCCTCCGGGGCCAACGTCCTGACTTTC.

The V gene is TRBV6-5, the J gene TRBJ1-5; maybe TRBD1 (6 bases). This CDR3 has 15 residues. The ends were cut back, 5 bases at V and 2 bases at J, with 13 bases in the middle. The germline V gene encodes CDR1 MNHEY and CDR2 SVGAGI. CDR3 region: CASSLTGIGNQPQHF. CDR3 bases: TGTGCCAGCAGTCTTACAGGGATTGGCAATCAGCCCCAGCATTTT.

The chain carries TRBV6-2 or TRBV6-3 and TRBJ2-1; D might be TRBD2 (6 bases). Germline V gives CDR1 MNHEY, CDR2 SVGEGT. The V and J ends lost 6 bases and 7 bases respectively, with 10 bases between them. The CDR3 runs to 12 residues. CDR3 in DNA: TGTGCCAGCAGCTGGACTACTAATGAGCAGTTCTTC. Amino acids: CASSWTTNEQFF.

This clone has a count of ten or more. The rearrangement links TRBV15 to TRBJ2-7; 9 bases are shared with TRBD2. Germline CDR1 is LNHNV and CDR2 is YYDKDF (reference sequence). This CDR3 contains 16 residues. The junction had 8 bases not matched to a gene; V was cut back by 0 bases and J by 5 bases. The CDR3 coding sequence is TGTGCCACCAGCAGAGAGCTAGCGGGAAGGATTAACGAGCAGTACTTC. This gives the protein CATSRELAGRINEQYF.

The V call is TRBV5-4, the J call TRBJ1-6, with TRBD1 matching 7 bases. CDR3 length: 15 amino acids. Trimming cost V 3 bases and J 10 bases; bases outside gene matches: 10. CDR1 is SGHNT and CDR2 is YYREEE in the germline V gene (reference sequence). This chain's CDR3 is CASSSTGGTDSPLHF. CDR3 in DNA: TGTGCCAGCAGCTCCACCGGCGGGACAGACTCACCCCTCCACTTT.

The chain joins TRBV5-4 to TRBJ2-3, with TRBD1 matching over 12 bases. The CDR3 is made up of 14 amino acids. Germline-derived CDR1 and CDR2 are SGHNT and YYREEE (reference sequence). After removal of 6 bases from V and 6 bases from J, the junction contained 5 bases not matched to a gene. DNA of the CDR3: TGTGCCAGCATAAGGGACAGGGGGCAGGATACGCAGTATTTT. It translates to CASIRDRGQDTQYF.

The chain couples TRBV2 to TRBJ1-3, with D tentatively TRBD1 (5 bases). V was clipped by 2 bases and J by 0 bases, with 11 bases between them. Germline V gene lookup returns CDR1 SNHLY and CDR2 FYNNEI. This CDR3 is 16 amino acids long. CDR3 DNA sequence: TGTGCCAGCAGTGAAAGGGGCGGAGTCTCTGGAAACACCATATATTTT. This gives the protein CASSERGGVSGNTIYF. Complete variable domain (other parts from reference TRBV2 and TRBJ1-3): EPEVTQTPSHQVTQMGQEVILRCVPISNHLYFYWYRQILGQKVEFLVSFYNNEISEKSEIFDDQFSVERPDGSNFTLKIRSTKLEDSAMYFCASSERGGVSGNTIYFGEGSWLTVV.

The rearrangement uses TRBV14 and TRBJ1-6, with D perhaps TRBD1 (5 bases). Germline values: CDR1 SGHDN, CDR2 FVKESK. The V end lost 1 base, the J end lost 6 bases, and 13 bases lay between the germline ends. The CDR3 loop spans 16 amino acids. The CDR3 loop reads CASSQVWGLGNSPLHF. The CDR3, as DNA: TGTGCCAGCAGCCAAGTTTGGGGCTTGGGTAATTCACCCCTCCACTTT.

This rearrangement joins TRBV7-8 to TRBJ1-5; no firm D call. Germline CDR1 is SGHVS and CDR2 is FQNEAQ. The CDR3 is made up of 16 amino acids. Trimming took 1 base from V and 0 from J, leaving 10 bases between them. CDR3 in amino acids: CASSLGRSLSNQPQHF. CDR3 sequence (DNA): TGTGCCAGCAGCTTAGGCAGGTCCCTTAGCAATCAGCCCCAGCATTTT.

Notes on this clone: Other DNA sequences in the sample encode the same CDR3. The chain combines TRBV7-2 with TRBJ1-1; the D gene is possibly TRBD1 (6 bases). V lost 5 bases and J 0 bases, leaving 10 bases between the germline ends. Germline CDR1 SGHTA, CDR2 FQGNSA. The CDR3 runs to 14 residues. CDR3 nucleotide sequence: TGTGCCAGCAGCCTGACAGGACTGAACACTGAAGCTTTCTTT. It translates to CASSLTGLNTEAFF.

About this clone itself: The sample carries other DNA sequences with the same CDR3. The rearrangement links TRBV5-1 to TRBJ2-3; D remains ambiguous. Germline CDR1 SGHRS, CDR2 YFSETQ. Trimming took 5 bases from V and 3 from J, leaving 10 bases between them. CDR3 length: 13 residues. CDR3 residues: CASSRLSTDTQYF. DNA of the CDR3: TGCGCCAGCAGTCGACTGAGTACAGATACGCAGTATTTT.

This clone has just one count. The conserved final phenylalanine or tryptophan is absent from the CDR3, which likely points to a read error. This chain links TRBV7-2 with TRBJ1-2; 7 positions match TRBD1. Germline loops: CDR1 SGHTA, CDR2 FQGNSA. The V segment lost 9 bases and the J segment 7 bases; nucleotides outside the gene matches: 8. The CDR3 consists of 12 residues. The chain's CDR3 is CASKGGFGGYTL. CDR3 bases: TGTGCCAGTAAAGGGGGCTTTGGTGGCTACACCCTC.

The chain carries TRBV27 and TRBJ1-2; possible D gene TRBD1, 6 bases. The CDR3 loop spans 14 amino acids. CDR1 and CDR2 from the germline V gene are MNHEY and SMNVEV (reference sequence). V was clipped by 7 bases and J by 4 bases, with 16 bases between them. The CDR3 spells CASKLLGGPYGYTF. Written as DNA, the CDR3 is TGTGCCAGCAAGCTTTTAGGGGGACCCTATGGCTACACCTTC.